This T cell receptor (beta chain) was identified during a study of post-analysis software for immune sequencing data. Overall study results and limits: When compared against controls, multiple sclerosis patients showed significantly lower normalized Chao1 diversity. About 5 TRBV segments (TRBV5-6, TRBV5-1 and TRBV20-1 among them) occurred more frequently in patients than in controls.

Each TCR beta cDNA library carried unique molecular identifiers. Input of roughly 0.85 to 11 million T cells yielded around 460,000 cDNA molecules. TCRdb processed the PCR reads anew with MiXCR; each CDR3 protein has one entry. This table has fewer than 900,000 distinct CDR3 sequences, roughly 46% appearing once. The junction had 7 bases not matched to a gene; V was cut back by 0 bases and J by 5 bases. Per the germline V gene, CDR1 is DFQATT and CDR2 is SNEGSKA (reference sequence). This CDR3 region has 15 residues. This clonotype was seen just once. Antigen: not known. This TCR derives from a girl between 10 and 17 years old with multiple sclerosis. This rearrangement joins TRBV20-1 to TRBJ2-1, with 7 bases matching TRBD2. Sequencing input: blood. The CDR3 protein is CSARDRVGGNNEQFF. CDR3 DNA: TGCAGTGCTAGAGATCGGGTGGGAGGGAACAATGAGCAGTTCTTC.